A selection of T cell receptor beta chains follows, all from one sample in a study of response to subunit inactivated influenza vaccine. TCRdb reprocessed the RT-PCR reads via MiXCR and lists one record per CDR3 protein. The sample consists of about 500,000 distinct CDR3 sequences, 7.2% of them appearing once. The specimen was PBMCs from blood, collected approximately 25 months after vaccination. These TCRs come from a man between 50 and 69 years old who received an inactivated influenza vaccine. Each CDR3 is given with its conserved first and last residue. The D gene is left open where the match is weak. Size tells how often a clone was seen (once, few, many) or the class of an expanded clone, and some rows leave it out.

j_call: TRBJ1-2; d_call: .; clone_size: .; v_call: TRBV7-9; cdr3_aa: CASSIALPANYGYTF; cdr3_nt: TGTGCCAGCAGCATTGCCCTACCAGCTAACTATGGCTACACCTTC
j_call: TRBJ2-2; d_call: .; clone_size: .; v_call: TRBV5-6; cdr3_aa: CASSLSGRTGELFF; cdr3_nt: TGTGCCAGCAGCTTGTCCGGGCGCACCGGGGAGCTGTTTTTT
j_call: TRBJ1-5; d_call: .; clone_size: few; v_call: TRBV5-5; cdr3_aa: CASSSKVRGDGNQPQHF; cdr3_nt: TGTGCCAGCAGCTCTAAAGTCAGGGGAGATGGCAATCAGCCCCAGCATTTT
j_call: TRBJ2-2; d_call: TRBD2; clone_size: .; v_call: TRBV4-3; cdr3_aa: CASSQRMREEAGELFF; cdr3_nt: TGCGCCAGCAGCCAGAGAATGCGGGAGGAAGCCGGGGAGCTGTTTTTT
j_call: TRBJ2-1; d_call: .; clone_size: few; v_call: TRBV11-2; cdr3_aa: CASSPTRDYNEQFF; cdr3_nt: TGTGCCAGCAGCCCGACTAGAGATTACAATGAGCAGTTCTTC
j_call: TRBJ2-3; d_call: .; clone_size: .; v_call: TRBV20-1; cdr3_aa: CSANLELVDTQYF; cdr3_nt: TGCAGTGCTAATTTAGAACTGGTAGATACGCAGTATTTT
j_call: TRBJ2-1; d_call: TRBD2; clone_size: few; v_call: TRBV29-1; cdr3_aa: CSVGASGRARYNEQFF; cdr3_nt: TGCAGCGTCGGGGCTAGCGGGAGGGCCCGATACAATGAGCAGTTCTTC
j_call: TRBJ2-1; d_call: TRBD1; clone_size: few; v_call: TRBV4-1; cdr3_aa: CASSQHDRAPHNEQFF; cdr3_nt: TGCGCCAGCAGCCAGCACGACAGGGCCCCCCACAATGAGCAGTTCTTC
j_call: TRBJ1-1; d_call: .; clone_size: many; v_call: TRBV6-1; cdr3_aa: CASSRDDRRTEAFF; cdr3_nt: TGTGCCAGCAGTCGGGATGACAGGAGGACTGAAGCTTTCTTT
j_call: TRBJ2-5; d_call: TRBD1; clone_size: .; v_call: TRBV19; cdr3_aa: CASSLGQANQETQYF; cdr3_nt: TGTGCCAGTAGTTTGGGACAGGCCAACCAAGAGACCCAGTACTTC
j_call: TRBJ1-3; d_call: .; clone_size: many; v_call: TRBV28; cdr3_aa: CASSSQGGGNTIYF; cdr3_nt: TGTGCCAGCAGCTCGCAGGGAGGCGGAAACACCATATATTTT
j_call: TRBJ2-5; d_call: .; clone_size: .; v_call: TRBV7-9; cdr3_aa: CASSRSGQTSGETQYF; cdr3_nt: TGTGCCAGCAGCCGAAGTGGGCAGACCTCAGGGGAGACCCAGTACTTC
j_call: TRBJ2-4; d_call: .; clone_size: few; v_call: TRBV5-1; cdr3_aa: CASSGEGQAKNIQYF; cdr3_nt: TGCGCCAGCAGTGGCGAGGGCCAAGCCAAAAACATTCAGTACTTC
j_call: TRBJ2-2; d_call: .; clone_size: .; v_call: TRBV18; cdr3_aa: CASSPAGRNTGELFF; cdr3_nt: TGTGCCAGCTCACCAGCGGGACGGAACACCGGGGAGCTGTTTTTT
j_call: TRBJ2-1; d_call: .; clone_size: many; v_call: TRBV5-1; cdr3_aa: CASSQDGTYYNEQFF; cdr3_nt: TGCGCCAGCAGCCAGGATGGGACATATTACAATGAGCAGTTCTTC
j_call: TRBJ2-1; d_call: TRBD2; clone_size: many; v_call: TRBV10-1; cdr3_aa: CASTDTSGENNEQFF; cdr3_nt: TGCGCCAGCACCGATACTAGCGGGGAAAACAATGAGCAGTTCTTC
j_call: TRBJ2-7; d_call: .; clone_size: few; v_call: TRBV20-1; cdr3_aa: CSARDRAGSPYEQYF; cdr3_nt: TGCAGTGCTAGAGACCGAGCAGGTTCCCCCTACGAGCAGTACTTC
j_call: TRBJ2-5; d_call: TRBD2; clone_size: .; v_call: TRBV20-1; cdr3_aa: CSARMLAGAFHQETQYF; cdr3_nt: TGCAGTGCTAGGATGCTAGCGGGAGCTTTTCACCAAGAGACCCAGTACTTC
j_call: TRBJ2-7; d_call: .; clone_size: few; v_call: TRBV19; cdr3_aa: CASGTTGTGEQYF; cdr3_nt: TGTGCCAGTGGGACTACAGGGACGGGGGAGCAGTACTTC
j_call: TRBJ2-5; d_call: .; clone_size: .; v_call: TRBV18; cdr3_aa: CASSPRLEETQYF; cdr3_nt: TGTGCCAGCTCACCACGCTTAGAAGAGACCCAGTACTTC
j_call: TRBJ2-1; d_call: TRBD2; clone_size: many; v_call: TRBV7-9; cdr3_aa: CASSAHGRWSYNEQFF; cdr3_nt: TGTGCCAGCAGCGCGCACGGGAGGTGGAGCTACAATGAGCAGTTCTTC
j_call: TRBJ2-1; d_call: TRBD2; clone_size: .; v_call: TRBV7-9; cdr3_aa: CASRAAGDVWYEQFF; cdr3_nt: TGTGCCAGCAGGGCAGCGGGAGATGTTTGGTATGAGCAGTTCTTC
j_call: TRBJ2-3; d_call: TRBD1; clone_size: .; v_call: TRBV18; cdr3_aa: CASSPRPGQGATDTQYF; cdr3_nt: TGTGCCAGCTCACCCCGACCGGGACAGGGCGCCACAGATACGCAGTATTTT
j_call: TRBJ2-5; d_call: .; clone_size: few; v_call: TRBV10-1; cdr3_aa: CASSESGRVGTQYF; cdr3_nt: TGCGCCAGCAGTGAAAGTGGCAGGGTCGGGACCCAGTACTTC
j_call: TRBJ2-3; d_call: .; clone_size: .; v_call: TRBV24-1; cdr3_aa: CATSGQGTDTQYF; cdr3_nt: TGTGCCACCAGTGGTCAGGGCACAGATACGCAGTATTTT
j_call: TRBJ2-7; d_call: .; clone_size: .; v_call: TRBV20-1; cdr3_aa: CSAYPGTPKDEQYF; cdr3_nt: TGCAGTGCTTATCCCGGGACCCCCAAAGACGAGCAGTACTTC
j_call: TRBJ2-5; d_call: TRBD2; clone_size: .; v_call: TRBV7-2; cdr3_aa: CASSLGLAGGGETQYF; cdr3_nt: TGTGCCAGCAGCTTAGGACTAGCGGGGGGCGGGGAGACCCAGTACTTC
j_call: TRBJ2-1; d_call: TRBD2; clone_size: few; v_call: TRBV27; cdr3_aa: CASSPTRLAGAYEQFF; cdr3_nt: TGTGCCAGCAGTCCGACCCGACTAGCGGGAGCGTATGAGCAGTTCTTC
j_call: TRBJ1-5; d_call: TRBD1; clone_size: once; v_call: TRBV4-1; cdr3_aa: CASSRGRQGADSNQPQHF; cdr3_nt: TGCGCCAGCAGCCGCGGCCGTCAGGGGGCGGATAGCAATCAGCCCCAGCATTTT
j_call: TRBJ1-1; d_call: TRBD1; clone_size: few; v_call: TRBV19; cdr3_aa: CASFGDRVRTEAFF; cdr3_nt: TGTGCCAGTTTCGGAGACAGGGTAAGGACTGAAGCTTTCTTT
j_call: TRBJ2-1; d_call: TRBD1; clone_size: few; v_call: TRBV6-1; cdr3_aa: CASSRSNRGVNEQFF; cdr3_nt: TGTGCCAGCAGTCGAAGTAACAGGGGGGTCAATGAGCAGTTCTTC
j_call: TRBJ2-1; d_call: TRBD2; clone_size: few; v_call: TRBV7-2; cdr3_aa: CASSLATSGRYNEQFF; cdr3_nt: TGTGCCAGCAGCTTAGCCACTAGCGGCCGCTACAATGAGCAGTTCTTC
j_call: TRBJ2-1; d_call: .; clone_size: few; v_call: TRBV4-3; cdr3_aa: CASSQIGGGAHEQFF; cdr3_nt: TGCGCCAGCAGCCAAATTGGGGGCGGGGCCCATGAGCAGTTCTTC
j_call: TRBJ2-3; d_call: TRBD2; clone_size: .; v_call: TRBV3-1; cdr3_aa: CASSQETRGGGTDTQYF; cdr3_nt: TGTGCCAGCAGCCAAGAAACGCGGGGGGGCGGCACAGATACGCAGTATTTT
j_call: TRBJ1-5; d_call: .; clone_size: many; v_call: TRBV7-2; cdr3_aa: CASSPSNRQPQHF; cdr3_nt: TGTGCCAGCAGCCCCTCTAATCGTCAGCCCCAGCATTTT
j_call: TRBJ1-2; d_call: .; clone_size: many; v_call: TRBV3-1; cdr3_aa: CASSPTPWRVGYGYTF; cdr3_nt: TGTGCCAGCAGCCCTACTCCCTGGAGGGTGGGCTATGGCTACACCTTC
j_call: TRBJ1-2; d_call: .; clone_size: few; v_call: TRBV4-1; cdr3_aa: CASSQPGETGYTF; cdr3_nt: TGCGCCAGCAGCCAACCAGGGGAGACCGGCTACACCTTC
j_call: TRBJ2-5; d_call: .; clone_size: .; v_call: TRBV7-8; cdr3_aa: CASSQKGAGETQYF; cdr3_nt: TGTGCCAGCAGCCAAAAGGGAGCGGGAGAGACCCAGTACTTC
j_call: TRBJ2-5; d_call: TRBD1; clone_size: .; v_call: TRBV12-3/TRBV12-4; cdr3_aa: CASREGTGGETQYF; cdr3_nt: TGTGCCAGCAGGGAGGGGACAGGGGGAGAGACCCAGTACTTC
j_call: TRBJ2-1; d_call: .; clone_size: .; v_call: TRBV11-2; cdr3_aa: CASSLPQYNEQFF; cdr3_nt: TGTGCCAGCAGCTTACCACAGTACAATGAGCAGTTCTTC
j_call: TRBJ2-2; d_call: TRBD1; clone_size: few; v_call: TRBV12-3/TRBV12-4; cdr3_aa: CASSLYRTGGAGELFF; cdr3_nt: TGTGCCAGCAGTTTATATCGTACAGGGGGCGCCGGGGAGCTGTTTTTT
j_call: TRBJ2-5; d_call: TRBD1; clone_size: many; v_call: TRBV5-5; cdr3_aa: CASSLAGTGRETQYF; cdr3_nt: TGTGCCAGCAGCTTGGCCGGGACAGGGCGAGAGACCCAGTACTTC
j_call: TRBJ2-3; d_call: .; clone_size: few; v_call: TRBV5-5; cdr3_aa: CASSLGERSTDTQYF; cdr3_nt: TGTGCCAGCAGCTTAGGAGAGAGAAGCACAGATACGCAGTATTTT
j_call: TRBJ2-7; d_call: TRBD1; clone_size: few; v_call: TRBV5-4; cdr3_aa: CASSRLYTGTGHTTYEQYF; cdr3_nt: TGTGCCAGCAGCCGATTATATACCGGGACAGGACATACAACCTACGAGCAGTACTTC
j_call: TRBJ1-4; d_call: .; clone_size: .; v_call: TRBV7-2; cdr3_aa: CASSLAMSEKLFF; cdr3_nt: TGTGCCAGCAGCTTAGCAATGTCTGAAAAACTGTTTTTT
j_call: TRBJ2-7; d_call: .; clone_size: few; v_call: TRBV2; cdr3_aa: CASSEGHIQYEQYF; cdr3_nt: TGTGCCAGCAGTGAGGGACACATTCAATACGAGCAGTACTTC
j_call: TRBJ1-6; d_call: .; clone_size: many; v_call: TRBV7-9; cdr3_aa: CASSPLIGAYNSPLHF; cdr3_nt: TGTGCCAGCAGCCCGCTAATTGGGGCCTATAATTCACCCCTCCACTTT
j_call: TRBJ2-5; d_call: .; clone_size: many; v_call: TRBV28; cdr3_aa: CASSLSIVGAGETQYF; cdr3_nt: TGTGCCAGCAGTTTATCGATTGTGGGAGCAGGAGAGACCCAGTACTTC